Listed here are 16 T cell receptor beta chains from one sample, sequenced in a study of T cells in Graves' hyperthyroidism and ophthalmopathy. The TCR beta CDR3 regions underwent amplification using RNA transcripts as the source. HTBI primers were used for first-round RT-PCR of the TCR CDR3. TCRdb re-called the multiplex PCR reads with MiXCR, one entry per CDR3 protein. The data contain hundreds of thousands of distinct CDR3 sequences, more than 15% of them singletons. Sample: blood. The receptor source for this set is a woman between 35 and 50 years old with Graves' ophthalmopathy.

This clonotype was counted between two and nine times. The DNA of the CDR3 is TGCAGTGCTAGAGATCAGTCGAGAGATACGCAGTATTTT. It codes for CSARDQSRDTQYF. V gene TRBV20-1 combines with J gene TRBJ2-3; D unresolved. Trimming pared 0 bases from V and 5 bases from J, leaving 9 bases between. Germline CDR1 reads DFQATT; CDR2 reads SNEGSKA (reference sequence). This CDR3 has 13 amino acids.

This clonotype was detected ten times or more. The chain has TRBV20-1 and TRBJ2-7, with 7 positions matching TRBD1. With V trimmed by 6 bases and J by 6 bases, 8 bases remained unmatched. This CDR3 spans 12 amino acids. The germline V gene has CDR1 DFQATT and CDR2 SNEGSKA (reference sequence). CDR3 sequence: CSALQGFVEQYF. In DNA, the CDR3 is TGCAGTGCCTTACAGGGGTTCGTCGAGCAGTACTTC.

The chain links TRBV12-3 or TRBV12-4 to TRBJ2-2, with 7 positions matching TRBD1. V gave up 6 bases and J gave up 4 bases; unmatched junction bases: 11. This CDR3 contains 16 residues. CDR3 in amino acids: CASSKIPQGSTGELFF. The CDR3 DNA follows: TGTGCCAGCAGCAAAATCCCACAGGGGAGCACCGGGGAGCTGTTTTTT.

This chain uses TRBV19 with TRBJ2-3; TRBD2 aligns across 11 bases. Germline V gene data show CDR1 as LNHDA and CDR2 as SQIVND (reference sequence). V lost 5 bases, J lost 5 bases, and 12 bases stayed unmatched. CDR3 length: 17 residues. The chain's CDR3 is CASSLRTSGFMQDTQYF. CDR3 DNA: TGTGCCAGTAGTCTTCGGACTAGCGGGTTTATGCAAGATACGCAGTATTTT.

At least ten counts were recorded for this clonotype. The V call is TRBV12-3 or TRBV12-4, the J call TRBJ1-5; 9 bases fit TRBD1. The length of the CDR3 is 17 residues. V lost 0 bases and J lost 5; bases outside the gene matches: 8. CDR3 in DNA: TGTGCCAGCAGTTTAGCGCTTGGGACAGGGAGCTATCAGCCCCAGCATTTT. It encodes CASSLALGTGSYQPQHF.

This clonotype was recorded a few times. The chain carries TRBV12-3 or TRBV12-4 and TRBJ2-1, with D maybe TRBD2 (6 bases). V gave up 7 bases and J gave up 4 bases, with 11 bases separating them. This CDR3 is 13 amino acids long. The CDR3 protein is CASTTGLYNEQFF. The CDR3 region has the DNA TGTGCCAGCACCACGGGACTTTACAATGAGCAGTTCTTC.

This clonotype was seen ten or more times. V is TRBV5-1 and J is TRBJ2-5; 12 nucleotides agree with TRBD2. The CDR3 is 16 residues long. Germline V gives CDR1 SGHRS, CDR2 YFSETQ. Germline trimming cut 4 bases from V and 2 bases from J; bases unmatched to any gene: 6. This CDR3 is CASSLTSGRGQETQYF. DNA for the CDR3: TGCGCCAGCAGCCTGACTAGCGGGAGAGGACAAGAGACCCAGTACTTC.

The table lists this clonotype with many counts. The chain couples TRBV27 to TRBJ2-6; possibly TRBD1 or TRBD2 for D (5 bases each). Looked up from germline, CDR1 is MNHEY and CDR2 is SMNVEV (reference sequence). The CDR3 covers 18 residues. V gave up 6 bases and J gave up 0 bases, with 18 bases separating them. CDR3 sequence (DNA): TGTGCCAGCAGCCCCCGAGGGGAATCGGGCTCTGGGGCCAACGTCCTGACTTTC. Translated, it gives CASSPRGESGSGANVLTF.

V usage is TRBV11-2 and J usage is TRBJ2-3, with 7 bases lining up with TRBD1. With 9 bases clipped from V and 5 bases from J, the junction kept 8 bases outside the gene matches. The germline V gene has CDR1 SGHAT and CDR2 FQNNGV. CDR3 length: 13 amino acids. This chain's CDR3 is CASSRGHEDTQYF. DNA for the CDR3: TGTGCCAGTAGTAGGGGGCATGAAGATACGCAGTATTTT.

This clonotype has a count of ten or more. The rearrangement joins TRBV3-1 to TRBJ1-1, with unresolved D. The CDR3 has 13 residues. V gave up 1 base and J gave up 5 bases, with 8 bases separating them. Germline loops: CDR1 LGHDT, CDR2 YNNKEL (reference sequence). The CDR3 bases are TGTGCCAGCAGCCAAGGGCGAAGGACTGAAGCTTTCTTT. As protein: CASSQGRRTEAFF. Combining the CDR3 with reference TRBV3-1 and TRBJ1-1 gives the whole variable domain DTAVSQTPKYLVTQMGNDKSIKCEQNLGHDTMYWYKQDSKKFLKIMFSYNNKELIINETVPNRFSPKSPDKAHLNLHINSLELGDSAVYFCASSQGRRTEAFFGQGTRLTVV.

In its sample, this clonotype was seen many times. The V call is TRBV5-8, the J call TRBJ2-1; D remains ambiguous. Germline V lookup: CDR1 SGHTS, CDR2 YDEGEE. V lost 4 bases and J lost 6, with 14 bases in between. This CDR3 contains 14 residues. The CDR3 sequence is CASSQGIFPNEQFF. The DNA for the CDR3 is TGTGCCAGCAGCCAAGGGATCTTTCCCAATGAGCAGTTCTTC.

This clonotype was counted a few times. The J gene is TRBJ1-4, the V gene TRBV2; D is unresolved. The CDR3 runs to 15 residues. V dropped 2 bases and J dropped 7 bases, with 14 bases sitting between them. Germline V gene data show CDR1 as SNHLY and CDR2 as FYNNEI. CDR3 DNA sequence: TGTGCCAGCAGTGAAATCCAGGCCCCTGGTGAAAAACTGTTTTTT. This encodes CASSEIQAPGEKLFF.

The table lists this clonotype with a few counts. The genes are TRBV30 and TRBJ2-6; D is unclear. The V end was cut by 0 bases, the J end by 4 bases, with 10 bases between. The CDR3 sequence is 15 residues long. Germline V lookup: CDR1 GTSNPN, CDR2 SVGIG (reference sequence). Here the CDR3 reads CAWSVESSGANVLTF. CDR3 in DNA: TGTGCCTGGAGTGTTGAAAGTTCCGGGGCCAACGTCCTGACTTTC.

In this sample, this clonotype turned up a few times. A much larger clone lies a single base off, so this may be a read error. V usage is TRBV28 and J usage is TRBJ1-1, with no clear D. The length of the CDR3 is 15 residues. Germline assignment: CDR1 MDHEN and CDR2 SYDVKM. CDR3 region: CASSPQEGLNTEALF. Written as DNA, the CDR3 is TGTGCCAGCAGTCCCCAGGAGGGCCTGAACACTGAAGCTCTCTTT. Full variable domain (remainder filled in from reference TRBV28 and TRBJ1-1): DVKVTQSSRYLVKRTGEKVFLECVQDMDHENMFWYRQDPGLGLRLIYFSYDVKMKEKGDIPEGYSVSREKKERFSLILESASTNQTSMYLCASSPQEGLNTEALFGQGTRLTVV.

Comments on this clonotype: A far bigger clonotype differs at one base, so this is likely a read error. This chain uses TRBV3-1 with TRBJ2-7, with TRBD2 matching 7 bases. The CDR3 is made up of 14 amino acids. Germline CDR1 LGHDT, CDR2 YNNKEL (reference sequence). The CDR3 loop reads CASSPLAGAYKQYF. The CDR3 DNA follows: TGTGCCAGCAGCCCACTGGCGGGAGCCTACAAGCAGTACTTC.

This clonotype was seen many times. This chain links TRBV14 with TRBJ2-3, with D maybe TRBD2 (5 bases). CDR1 is SGHDN and CDR2 is FVKESK in the germline V gene. The V end lost 1 base, the J end lost 2 bases, and 10 bases lay between the germline ends. The CDR3 has 15 amino acids. CDR3: CASSQVKDFTDTQYF. The CDR3 DNA sequence: TGTGCCAGCAGCCAAGTGAAGGACTTCACAGATACGCAGTATTTT. The full variable domain, completed using reference TRBV14 and TRBJ2-3, is EAGVTQFPSHSVIEKGQTVTLRCDPISGHDNLYWYRRVMGKEIKFLLHFVKESKQDESGMPNNRFLAERTGGTYSTLKVQPAELEDSGVYFCASSQVKDFTDTQYFGPGTRLTVL.